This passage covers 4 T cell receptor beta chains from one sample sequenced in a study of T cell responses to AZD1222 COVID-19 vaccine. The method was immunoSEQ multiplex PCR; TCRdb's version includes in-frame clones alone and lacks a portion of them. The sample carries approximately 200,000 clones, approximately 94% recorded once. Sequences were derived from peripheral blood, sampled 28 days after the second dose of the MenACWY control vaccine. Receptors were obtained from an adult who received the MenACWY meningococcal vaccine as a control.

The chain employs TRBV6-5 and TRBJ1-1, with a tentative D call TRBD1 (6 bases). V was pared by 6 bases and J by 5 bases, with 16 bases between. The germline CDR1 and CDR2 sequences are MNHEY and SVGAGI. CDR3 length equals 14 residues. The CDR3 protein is CASRKQGGGTEAFF. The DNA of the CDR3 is TGTGCCAGCAGAAAACAGGGAGGGGGTACTGAAGCTTTCTTT.

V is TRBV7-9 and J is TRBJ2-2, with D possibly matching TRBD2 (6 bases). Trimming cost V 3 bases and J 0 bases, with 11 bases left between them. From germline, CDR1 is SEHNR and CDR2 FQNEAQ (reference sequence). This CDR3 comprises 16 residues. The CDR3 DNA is TGTGCCAGCAGCTTGGGGCCTAGCGCGAACACCGGGGAGCTGTTTTTT. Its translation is CASSLGPSANTGELFF.

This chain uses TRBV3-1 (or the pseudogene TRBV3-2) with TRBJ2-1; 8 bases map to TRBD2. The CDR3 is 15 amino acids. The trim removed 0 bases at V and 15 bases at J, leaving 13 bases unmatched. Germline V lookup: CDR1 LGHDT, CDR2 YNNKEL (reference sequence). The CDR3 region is CASSQDKREPRNPFF. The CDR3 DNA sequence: TGTGCCAGCAGCCAAGATAAGCGGGAGCCCCGTAATCCGTTCTTC.

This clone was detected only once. As DNA, the CDR3 is TGCAGCGCCGCTGGGGGGGTCCCCGACAATGAGCAGTTCTTC. Amino acid sequence: CSAAGGVPDNEQFF. V and J are TRBV29-1 and TRBJ2-1, with 7 bases lining up with TRBD2. Germline V gene sequence: CDR1 SQVTM, CDR2 ANQGSEA. Trimming at V came to 7 bases and at J to 5 bases, leaving 11 bases not matched to a gene. This CDR3 region has 14 residues.